This passage covers 8 T cell receptor beta chains from one sample sequenced in a study of cytomegalovirus exposure and HLA in healthy donors. PCR employed 60 Vbeta and 13 Jbeta primers. Libraries were prepared by immunoSEQ multiplex PCR; TCRdb keeps only in-frame clonotypes and omits some of them. The sample shows about 170,000 clones, around 85% of them seen only once. Sequencing was done on a sample of PBMCs. Receptor source: a male donor in good health and CMV-seronegative.

The V and J genes are TRBV6-6 and TRBJ1-1; D gene unclear. V lost 0 bases and J 5 bases, leaving 10 bases between the germline ends. The germline CDR1 and CDR2 sequences are MNHNY and SVGAGI (reference sequence). The CDR3 consists of 14 residues. The CDR3 DNA is TGTGCCAGCAGTTACTCGAGGAGGGATACTGAAGCTTTCTTT. It translates to CASSYSRRDTEAFF.

The chain employs TRBV11-2 and TRBJ1-1; the D is unclear. V was cut by 5 bases and J by 3 bases, with 16 bases left in between. The CDR3 spans 15 residues. CDR1 and CDR2 from the germline V gene are SGHAT and FQNNGV. CDR3 in amino acids: CASSHGPLGDTEAFF. In DNA form, the CDR3 reads TGTGCCAGCAGCCACGGCCCTCTCGGGGACACTGAAGCTTTCTTT.

This chain uses TRBV6-6 with TRBJ2-3, with D maybe TRBD1 (6 bases). CDR1 and CDR2 (germline): MNHNY, SVGAGI (reference sequence). The CDR3 covers 14 residues. Trimming stripped 4 bases from V and 6 bases from J, with 14 bases between. CDR3 in DNA: TGTGCCAGCAGTTGGATGGACAGCGGCGATACGCAGTATTTT. Its protein is CASSWMDSGDTQYF.

A few counts support this clone. The chain couples TRBV27 to TRBJ2-3; D remains ambiguous. The V end lost 4 bases, the J end lost 0 bases, and 11 bases lay between the germline ends. Germline CDR1 and CDR2: MNHEY and SMNVEV (reference sequence). The CDR3 sequence is 15 residues long. Here the CDR3 reads CASSSPSYSTDTQYF. The CDR3 nucleotides read TGTGCCAGCAGTTCGCCCTCCTATAGCACAGATACGCAGTATTTT.

The chain joins TRBV5-1 to TRBJ1-6, with D perhaps TRBD1 (5 bases). This CDR3 region has 14 residues. CDR1 is SGHRS, CDR2 YFSETQ, per germline. V was pared by 4 bases and J by 8 bases, with 13 bases between. Here the CDR3 reads CASSTSRDDSPLHF. Written as DNA, the CDR3 is TGCGCCAGCAGCACCTCGCGGGACGATTCACCCCTCCACTTT.

The chain is built from TRBV30 and TRBJ1-1, with TRBD1 matching over 10 bases. After removal of 6 bases from V and 5 bases from J, the junction contained 6 bases not matched to a gene. Germline V gene sequence: CDR1 GTSNPN, CDR2 SVGIG (reference sequence). CDR3 length: 13 amino acids. The CDR3 is CACSSDRGTEAFF. The CDR3 region has the DNA TGTGCCTGCAGCTCGGACAGGGGGACTGAAGCTTTCTTT.

CDR3 in DNA: TGCGCCAGCAGTGAGCGGGAGGCTAACTATGGCTACACCTTC. This encodes CASSEREANYGYTF. The J gene is TRBJ1-2, the V gene TRBV10-2; the D is unclear. Germline CDR1 reads WSHSY; CDR2 reads SAAADI. The CDR3 extends over 14 amino acids. Trimming removed 2 bases at V and 0 bases at J, with 7 bases between.

The chain combines TRBV29-1 with TRBJ1-1, with unresolved D. From germline, CDR1 is SQVTM and CDR2 ANQGSEA. There are 12 residues in the CDR3. With 0 bases removed from V and 8 bases from J, the gap between germline ends came to 10 bases. The CDR3 sequence is CSVEDPGREAFF. Here the CDR3 DNA reads TGCAGCGTTGAAGATCCGGGTAGGGAAGCTTTCTTT.